Included here is one TCR beta chain sequence, with context. The target antigen is unknown. These data originate in a study of T cell repertoires in cytomegalovirus infection. Overall study: A matching HLA type, together with CMV infection, was signaled by public TCR beta signatures.

One entry per CDR3 protein, called by TCRdb with MiXCR from the reads. The profile shows tens of thousands of distinct CDR3 sequences, around 30% of them singletons. Per germline, CDR1 SEHNR and CDR2 FQNEAQ (reference sequence). Trimming took off 3 bases at V and 7 bases at J, with 6 bases between the two ends. There are 11 residues in the CDR3. This TCR was sampled from a human donor in good health (CMV status not recorded). Some clones in this sample may be carry-over from other donors' samples. The specimen was PBMCs, sequenced either directly or after in vitro stimulation (not recorded which). The gene calls are TRBV7-9 and TRBJ1-1; D remains ambiguous. CDR3 amino acids: CASSFYYEAFF. The CDR3 nucleotides are TGTGCCAGCAGCTTCTACTATGAAGCTTTCTTT.